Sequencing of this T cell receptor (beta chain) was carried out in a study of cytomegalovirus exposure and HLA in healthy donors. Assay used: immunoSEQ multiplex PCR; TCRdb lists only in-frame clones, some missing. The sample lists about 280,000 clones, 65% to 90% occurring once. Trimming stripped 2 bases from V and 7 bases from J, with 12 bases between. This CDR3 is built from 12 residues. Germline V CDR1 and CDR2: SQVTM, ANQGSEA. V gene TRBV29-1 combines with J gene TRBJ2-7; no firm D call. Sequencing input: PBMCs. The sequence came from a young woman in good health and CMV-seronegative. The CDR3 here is CSVESPRGEQYF. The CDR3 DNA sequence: TGCAGCGTTGAATCCCCGAGAGGAGAGCAGTACTTC.